The 27 T cell receptor beta chains below all came from one sample that was sequenced in a study of blood T cell repertoires in COVID-19. Only in-frame clones appear in the TCRdb table, and some are missing; sequencing was by immunoSEQ multiplex PCR. The data show tens of thousands of clones, with roughly 86% seen just once and 0.9% to 1.2% held by the top ten. The sample was peripheral blood. These TCRs come from a man aged 70-80 years with acute or convalescent COVID-19.

The chain links TRBV2 to TRBJ1-6; 8 bases match TRBD1. The germline V gene has CDR1 SNHLY and CDR2 FYNNEI. V lost 6 bases, J lost 7 bases, and 8 bases stayed unmatched. The CDR3 is 15 amino acids. The CDR3 protein is CASRVQGVTNSPLHF. CDR3 nucleotides: TGTGCCAGCAGGGTACAGGGGGTAACGAATTCACCCCTCCACTTT.

The gene calls are TRBV7-6 and TRBJ2-3, with a tentative D call TRBD1 (6 bases). The germline gives CDR1 SGHVS, CDR2 FNYEAQ. V was trimmed by 0 bases and J by 0 bases, leaving 7 bases between them. CDR3 length: 15 amino acids. As DNA, the CDR3 is TGTGCCAGCAGCTTAGCGGGGGCTAGCACAGATACGCAGTATTTT. Protein product: CASSLAGASTDTQYF.

This chain links TRBV5-1 with TRBJ2-7; 7 bases line up with TRBD2. Germline CDR1 reads SGHRS; CDR2 reads YFSETQ. This CDR3 is built from 14 residues. V trimming: 4 bases; J trimming: 4 bases; junction bases outside the gene matches: 8. The CDR3 sequence is CASSPGGPIYEQYF. CDR3 nucleotide sequence: TGCGCCAGCAGCCCGGGGGGTCCAATATACGAGCAGTACTTC.

This clone is a singleton in its sample. The rearrangement joins TRBV6-6 to TRBJ1-1; a possible D gene is TRBD1 (6 bases). From germline, CDR1 is MNHNY and CDR2 SVGAGI (reference sequence). The V and J ends lost 4 bases and 3 bases respectively, with 15 bases between them. The CDR3 length is 15 residues. Here the CDR3 reads CASSSANTGHTEAFF. DNA for the CDR3: TGTGCCAGCAGTTCCGCTAACACAGGGCACACTGAAGCTTTCTTT.

The J gene is TRBJ1-1, the V gene TRBV19; D gene ambiguous. The CDR3 covers 16 residues. The V end lost 5 bases, the J end lost 1 base, and 17 bases lay between the germline ends. Per the germline V gene, CDR1 is LNHDA and CDR2 is SQIVND (reference sequence). Written as DNA, the CDR3 is TGTGCCAGTAGTCCCGGTCTGGGAGGCAAGAACACTGAAGCTTTCTTT. It codes for CASSPGLGGKNTEAFF.

This rearrangement joins TRBV6-5 to TRBJ1-2, with 8 bases identical to TRBD1. Trimming cost V 4 bases and J 2 bases; bases outside gene matches: 3. CDR1 is MNHEY, CDR2 SVGAGI, per germline. CDR3 length: 14 amino acids. Here the CDR3 reads CASSSRGRNYGYTF. The CDR3 DNA is TGTGCCAGCAGTTCCAGGGGGCGGAACTATGGCTACACCTTC.

This clone was detected only once. The chain joins TRBV28 to TRBJ1-2, with 12 bases lining up with TRBD1. Trimming took 3 bases from V and 6 from J; bases not matched to a gene: 5. The CDR3 has 15 amino acids. Germline CDR1 and CDR2: MDHEN and SYDVKM. The CDR3 loop is CASSLGGQGAHGYTF. Written as DNA, the CDR3 is TGTGCCAGCAGTTTGGGGGGACAGGGGGCACATGGCTACACCTTC.

J is TRBJ2-6 and V is TRBV24-1, with D perhaps TRBD1 (5 bases). V lost 4 bases and J 0 bases, leaving 9 bases between the germline ends. CDR1 KGHDR and CDR2 SFDVKD come from the germline V gene. This CDR3 contains 16 residues. The CDR3 sequence is CATSEARASGANVLTF. DNA of the CDR3: TGTGCCACCAGTGAAGCCAGGGCCTCTGGGGCCAACGTCCTGACTTTC.

DNA for the CDR3: TGTGCCAGCAGCGTAACACCGGGGAGCACAGATACGCAGTATTTT. This encodes CASSVTPGSTDTQYF. This sequence joins TRBV9 and TRBJ2-3; TRBD2 might be the D (5 bases). V was pared by 1 base and J by 0 bases, with 9 bases between. The CDR3 is 15 residues long. The germline gives CDR1 SGDLS, CDR2 YYNGEE.

This chain joins TRBV6-2 or TRBV6-3 and TRBJ1-5, with 10 bases identical to TRBD1. The CDR3 has 16 residues. Germline values: CDR1 MNHEY, CDR2 SVGEGT. The V gene end was trimmed by 2 bases and the J gene end by 5 bases; junction bases not matched to a gene: 6. The CDR3 bases are TGTGCCAGCAGTTACCCGGGACAGGGGACCTATCAGCCCCAGCATTTT. The encoded protein is CASSYPGQGTYQPQHF.

J is TRBJ2-1 and V is TRBV5-1; D remains unclear. Between the trimmed V and J ends, which lost 3 bases and 9 bases, there was a span of 7 bases. Germline assignment: CDR1 SGHRS and CDR2 YFSETQ. The CDR3 spans 11 residues. The CDR3 loop reads CASSSQVEQFF. The DNA of the CDR3 is TGCGCCAGCAGCTCCCAGGTTGAGCAGTTCTTC.

This clone was picked up one time. V usage is TRBV7-9 and J usage is TRBJ2-5; the D gene is possibly TRBD1 (6 bases). Germline V CDR1 and CDR2: SEHNR, FQNEAQ (reference sequence). V was cut by 3 bases and J by 5 bases, with 13 bases left in between. The CDR3 covers 14 residues. CDR3 DNA: TGTGCCAGCAGCTTTACAGGGTCTGGCGAGACCCAGTACTTC. Translating it yields CASSFTGSGETQYF.

J is TRBJ2-1 and V is TRBV6-5; D might be TRBD2 (5 bases). The germline V gene has CDR1 MNHEY and CDR2 SVGAGI. The CDR3 consists of 10 residues. V lost 7 bases and J 10 bases, leaving 8 bases between the germline ends. The CDR3: CASTGGEQFF. The CDR3, as DNA: TGTGCCAGCACTGGAGGAGAGCAGTTCTTC.

The chain carries TRBV19 and TRBJ2-3; TRBD1 matches at 9 bases. The V gene's germline CDR1 is LNHDA and CDR2 SQIVND (reference sequence). Unmatched junction bases numbered 3, after V lost 3 bases and J lost 2 bases. The CDR3 has 15 residues. CDR3 DNA: TGTGCCAGTAGTATGCAACAGGGGGCCACAGATACGCAGTATTTT. Amino acids: CASSMQQGATDTQYF.

The chain combines TRBV29-1 with TRBJ2-7; the D gene is possibly TRBD2 (5 bases). Germline V gene lookup returns CDR1 SQVTM and CDR2 ANQGSEA. The CDR3 spans 11 residues. CDR3 nucleotides: TGCAGTAACGGGAAAAGCTACGAGCAGTACTTC. Its protein is CSNGKSYEQYF.

The J gene is TRBJ2-1, the V gene TRBV9; weak D call: TRBD1 (6 bases). Germline values: CDR1 SGDLS, CDR2 YYNGEE. This CDR3 has 15 amino acids. V lost 3 bases and J 2 bases, leaving 12 bases between the germline ends. CDR3 nucleotides: TGTGCCAGCAGCGACCACAGGGCTCCCTACAATGAGCAGTTCTTC. Translated, it gives CASSDHRAPYNEQFF.

The genes are TRBV10-3 and TRBJ2-1, with a possible D match to TRBD1 (5 bases). CDR1 and CDR2 from the germline V gene are ENHRY and SYGVKD. V was clipped by 0 bases and J by 6 bases, with 9 bases between them. This CDR3 has 14 residues. CDR3: CAISESAQANEQFF. DNA for the CDR3: TGTGCCATCAGTGAGTCTGCACAGGCCAATGAGCAGTTCTTC.

The chain joins TRBV6-5 to TRBJ2-3, with D perhaps TRBD1 (5 bases). Germline CDR1 MNHEY, CDR2 SVGAGI. With 6 bases removed from V and 2 bases from J, the gap between germline ends came to 15 bases. The CDR3 consists of 15 residues. Here the CDR3 DNA reads TGTGCCAGCAGCCTCAGCGCACAGGTCACAGATACGCAGTATTTT. Encoded protein: CASSLSAQVTDTQYF.

The gene calls are TRBV24-1 and TRBJ2-2; 7 bases agree with TRBD2. Unmatched junction bases numbered 17, after V lost 11 bases and J lost 6 bases. Germline V gene sequence: CDR1 KGHDR, CDR2 SFDVKD. The CDR3 spans 16 residues. The CDR3 nucleotides read TGTGCCATCCAGACTAGCCTCCCGCCCCCACCCGGGGAGCTGTTTTTT. Translating gives CAIQTSLPPPPGELFF.

In DNA, the CDR3 is TGTGCCATCAGTGACGGTTATGGCTACACCTTC. Translating gives CAISDGYGYTF. The gene calls are TRBV10-3 and TRBJ1-2; D is uncertain. Trimming removed 3 bases at V and 5 bases at J, with 4 bases between. The length of the CDR3 is 11 residues. The V gene's germline CDR1 is ENHRY and CDR2 SYGVKD.

The rearrangement joins TRBV9 to TRBJ2-6, with TRBD2 as a possible D gene (5 bases). The V gene lost 4 bases and the J gene lost 1 base, with 9 bases spanning the gap. Per the germline V gene, CDR1 is SGDLS and CDR2 is YYNGEE. The length of the CDR3 is 15 residues. The CDR3, as DNA: TGTGCCAGCAGCCCAGAGGGTTCTGGGGCCAACGTCCTGACTTTC. It encodes CASSPEGSGANVLTF.

The chain uses TRBV6-4 and TRBJ1-1, with D possibly TRBD1 on 6 matching bases. The germline CDR1 and CDR2 sequences are MRHNA and SNTAGT. The CDR3 has 14 residues. V was shortened by 5 bases and J by 4 bases, with 14 bases between the two germline ends. This CDR3 reads CASSTQGGVTEAFF. CDR3 nucleotide sequence: TGTGCCAGCAGTACACAGGGTGGGGTCACTGAAGCTTTCTTT.

With respect to this clone: One end of the junction does not line up with germline, which may come from a read error. The genes are TRBV7-7 and TRBJ2-3, with TRBD2 matching over 7 bases. The CDR3 covers 16 residues. Germline V CDR1 and CDR2: SSHAT, FNYEAQ (reference sequence). This chain's CDR3 is CASSLGTGRSTDTQYF. Here the CDR3 DNA reads TGTGCTAGCAGCTTAGGTACCGGGAGGAGCACAGATACGCAGTATTTT. The variable domain in full, with the rest retrieved from reference TRBV7-7 and TRBJ2-3, is GAGVSQSPRYKVTKRGQDVTLRCDPISSHATLYWYQQALGQGPEFLTYFNYEAQPDKSGLPSDRFSAERPEGSISTLTIQRTEQRDSAMYRCASSLGTGRSTDTQYFGPGTRLTVL.

V gene TRBV6-1 combines with J gene TRBJ1-5; no clear D gene. The CDR3 covers 17 residues. Between the trimmed V and J ends, which lost 0 bases and 0 bases, there was a span of 12 bases. In germline, CDR1 is MNHNS, CDR2 SASEGT. CDR3 coding DNA: TGTGCCAGCAGTGAAGCGGTACTATACCATAGCAATCAGCCCCAGCATTTT. Protein: CASSEAVLYHSNQPQHF.

CDR3 residues: CASSLTGGRQETQYF. In nucleotides, the CDR3 is TGTGCCAGCAGTCTAACAGGGGGACGCCAAGAGACCCAGTACTTC. The V gene is TRBV6-5, the J gene TRBJ2-5; 8 bases match TRBD1. Trimming at V came to 5 bases and at J to 1 base, leaving 6 bases not matched to a gene. The CDR3 has 15 residues. Per the germline V gene, CDR1 is MNHEY and CDR2 is SVGAGI.

CDR3 amino acids: CASSQDRVSSYEQYF. The CDR3 DNA reads as TGCGCCAGCAGTCAAGACAGGGTCTCCTCCTACGAGCAGTACTTC. This chain uses TRBV23-1 with TRBJ2-7, with 7 bases aligning to TRBD1. TRBV23-1 is an ORF for which the function is uncertain. Trimming cost V 2 bases and J 0 bases; bases outside gene matches: 4. The CDR3 consists of 15 residues.

The J gene is TRBJ1-2, the V gene TRBV19; 7 bases agree with TRBD1. J gave up 4 bases and V 5 bases, and 4 bases lay outside the gene matches. Germline CDR1 is LNHDA and CDR2 is SQIVND (reference sequence). The CDR3 is made up of 13 amino acids. This chain's CDR3 is CASSEAGGYGYTF. CDR3 nucleotides: TGTGCCAGTAGTGAGGCAGGGGGCTATGGCTACACCTTC. The complete variable domain, with remaining parts taken from reference TRBV19 and TRBJ1-2, reads DGGITQSPKYLFRKEGQNVTLSCEQNLNHDAMYWYRQDPGQGLRLIYYSQIVNDFQKGDIAEGYSVSREKKESFPLTVTSAQKNPTAFYLCASSEAGGYGYTFGSGTRLTVV.